The entry below gives a single T cell receptor beta chain sequence along with its context. Its antigen is still unknown. The record originates from a study of regulatory T cells in long-lasting Graves disease. Study outcomes and limitations: Newly diagnosed Graves' patients exceeded persistent ones in TCR diversity.

With iRepertoire HTBI primers and Arm-PCR of CDR3 regions, TCR beta libraries were built. TCRdb passed the multiplex PCR reads through MiXCR, listing each CDR3 protein once. The sample lists about 450,000 distinct CDR3 sequences; about a quarter were seen once. Time point described: persistent/refractory GD, antithyroid drugs over 5 years with positive TRAb. The authors made the TCR library using RNA they extracted from PBMCs. The clonotype was recovered from a female donor with Graves disease. Material: peripheral blood mononuclear cells (PBMCs), obtained when the disease was refractory, from a patient treated with antithyroid drugs.

CDR3 in DNA: TGTGCCAGCAGTACGGGTTTACCCCTCCACTTT. Amino acid sequence: CASSTGLPLHF. The V and J genes are TRBV7-2 and TRBJ1-6; D not resolved. From germline, CDR1 is SGHTA and CDR2 FQGNSA. The CDR3 runs to 11 residues. Trimming removed 6 bases from V and 12 bases from J, with 9 bases in between.